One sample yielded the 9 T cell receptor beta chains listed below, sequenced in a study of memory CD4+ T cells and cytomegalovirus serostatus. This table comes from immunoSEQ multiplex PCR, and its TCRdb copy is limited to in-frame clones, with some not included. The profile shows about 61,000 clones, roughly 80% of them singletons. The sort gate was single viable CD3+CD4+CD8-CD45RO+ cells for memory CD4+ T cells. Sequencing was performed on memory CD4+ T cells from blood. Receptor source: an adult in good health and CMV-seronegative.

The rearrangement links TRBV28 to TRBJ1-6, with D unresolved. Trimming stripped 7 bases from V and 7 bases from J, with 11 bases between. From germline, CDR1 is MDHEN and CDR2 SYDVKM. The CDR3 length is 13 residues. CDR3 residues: CASTPQQNSPLHF. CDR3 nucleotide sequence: TGTGCCAGCACCCCACAGCAAAATTCACCCCTCCACTTT.

The CDR3 sequence: CASSERQGQEQYF. The DNA of the CDR3 is TGTGCCAGCAGTGAGCGACAGGGACAAGAGCAGTACTTC. This sequence joins TRBV6-1 and TRBJ2-7; 7 bases line up with TRBD1. Germline V CDR1 and CDR2: MNHNS, SASEGT. Unmatched junction bases numbered 6, after V lost 3 bases and J lost 7 bases. The CDR3 is 13 residues long.

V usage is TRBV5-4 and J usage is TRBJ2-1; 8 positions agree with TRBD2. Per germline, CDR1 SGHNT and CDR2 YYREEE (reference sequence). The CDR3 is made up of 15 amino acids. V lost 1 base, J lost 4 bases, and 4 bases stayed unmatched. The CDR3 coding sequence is TGTGCCAGCAGCTTGAGGACGGGAGGGTACAATGAGCAGTTCTTC. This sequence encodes CASSLRTGGYNEQFF.

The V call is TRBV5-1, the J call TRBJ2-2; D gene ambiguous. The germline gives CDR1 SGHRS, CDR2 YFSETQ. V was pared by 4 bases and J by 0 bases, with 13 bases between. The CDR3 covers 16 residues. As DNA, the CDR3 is TGCGCCAGCAGCCGGACCCCCAGCCCGAACACCGGGGAGCTGTTTTTT. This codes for CASSRTPSPNTGELFF.

CDR3 in DNA: TGTGCCATCAGGGACTCAGGGTCCGGGGAGCTGTTTTTT. Its protein is CAIRDSGSGELFF. The chain uses TRBV10-3 and TRBJ2-2; tentatively, D is TRBD1 or TRBD2 (5 bases each). Germline V lookup: CDR1 ENHRY, CDR2 SYGVKD. V lost 6 bases, J lost 6 bases, and 11 bases lay in between. The CDR3 is 13 residues long.

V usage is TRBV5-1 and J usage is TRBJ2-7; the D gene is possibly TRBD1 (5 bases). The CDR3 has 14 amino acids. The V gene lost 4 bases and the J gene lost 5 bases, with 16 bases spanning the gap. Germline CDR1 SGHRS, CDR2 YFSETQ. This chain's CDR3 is CASSLTGEPHEQYF. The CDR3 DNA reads TGCGCCAGCAGCCTCACAGGTGAGCCGCACGAGCAGTACTTC.

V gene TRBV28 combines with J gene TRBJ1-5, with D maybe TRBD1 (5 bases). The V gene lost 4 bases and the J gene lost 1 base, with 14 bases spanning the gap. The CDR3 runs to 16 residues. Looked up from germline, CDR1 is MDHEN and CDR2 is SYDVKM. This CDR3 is CASSSPRVRSNQPQHF. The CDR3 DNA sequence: TGTGCCAGCAGTTCACCCAGGGTAAGGAGCAATCAGCCCCAGCATTTT.

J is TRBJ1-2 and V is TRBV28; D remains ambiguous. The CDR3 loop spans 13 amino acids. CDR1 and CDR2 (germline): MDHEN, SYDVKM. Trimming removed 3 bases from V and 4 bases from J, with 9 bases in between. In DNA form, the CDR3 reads TGTGCCAGCAGTTTCCACCCCTTCTATGGCTACACCTTC. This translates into CASSFHPFYGYTF.

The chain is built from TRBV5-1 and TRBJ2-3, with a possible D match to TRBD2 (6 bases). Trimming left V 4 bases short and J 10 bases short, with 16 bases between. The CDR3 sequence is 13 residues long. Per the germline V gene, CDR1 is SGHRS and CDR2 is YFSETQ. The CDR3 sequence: CASSAETRNAQYF. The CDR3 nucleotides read TGCGCCAGCAGCGCCGAGACTAGAAATGCGCAGTATTTT.